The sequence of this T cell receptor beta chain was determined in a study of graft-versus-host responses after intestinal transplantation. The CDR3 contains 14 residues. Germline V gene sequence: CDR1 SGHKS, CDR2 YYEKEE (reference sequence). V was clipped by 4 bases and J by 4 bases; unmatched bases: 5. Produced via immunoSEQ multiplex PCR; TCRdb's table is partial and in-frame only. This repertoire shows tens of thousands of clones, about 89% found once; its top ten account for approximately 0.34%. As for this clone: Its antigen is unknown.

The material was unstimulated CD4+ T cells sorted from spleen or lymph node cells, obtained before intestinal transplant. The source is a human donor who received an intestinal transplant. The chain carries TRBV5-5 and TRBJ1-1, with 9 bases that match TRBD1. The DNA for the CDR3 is TGTGCCAGCAGCGGAAGGACAGGGGTCACTGAAGCTTTCTTT. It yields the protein CASSGRTGVTEAFF.